These 3 T cell receptor beta chains originate from one sample sequenced in a study of blood T cell repertoires in COVID-19 (TCRdb year 2020). Library generation was performed with the immunoSEQ multiplex PCR assay. This immuneACCESS table, as held by TCRdb, lists in-frame sequences with V and J called but not all clones. Of the missing ones, under half trace to an unresolved V gene in checked studies; the others have no known cause. The sample includes around 200,000 clones, with around 80% observed a single time. Of the sample, 5.5% falls within the top ten clones. The source material was peripheral blood. These receptors were obtained from an older woman with acute or convalescent COVID-19.

CDR3 region: CASSNPGLGTDTQYF. DNA for the CDR3: TGTGCCAGCAGTAACCCGGGACTAGGAACAGATACGCAGTATTTT. This sequence joins TRBV6-6 and TRBJ2-3; TRBD2 matches 8 bases. CDR1 MNHNY and CDR2 SVGAGI come from the germline V gene (reference sequence). The CDR3 is 15 amino acids. V gave up 5 bases and J gave up 3 bases; unmatched junction bases: 7.

V usage is TRBV12-3 or TRBV12-4 and J usage is TRBJ1-1, with D hard to call. The length of the CDR3 is 12 residues. V was cut by 6 bases and J by 8 bases, with 13 bases left in between. The CDR3 is CASSTTVLEAFF. The CDR3 region has the DNA TGTGCCAGCAGCACTACTGTGCTCGAAGCTTTCTTT.

The V call is TRBV3-1 (or the pseudogene TRBV3-2), the J call TRBJ2-5; D gene ambiguous. The germline CDR1 and CDR2 sequences are LGHDT and YNNKEL (reference sequence). The V and J ends lost 1 base and 0 bases respectively, with 15 bases between them. The CDR3 consists of 17 residues. Here the CDR3 reads CASSQAAPTWYQETQYF. For the CDR3, the DNA is TGTGCCAGCAGCCAAGCGGCCCCGACTTGGTACCAAGAGACCCAGTACTTC.